The clone carrying this TCR beta chain has at least ten counts. J was trimmed by 2 bases and V by 10 bases; bases with no gene match: 9. CDR3 length: 14 residues. Germline V lookup: CDR1 MNHNY, CDR2 SVGAGI (reference sequence). TCR cDNA molecules each had a unique molecular identifier. TCRdb processed the 5' RACE reads anew with MiXCR; each CDR3 protein has one entry. The table includes about 30,000 distinct CDR3 sequences, 6% detected once. These data originate in a study of spatial heterogeneity in lung cancer. At the level of the study: Available PBMC from follow-up, collected a median of about 2 years after resection, underwent sequencing. In raw reads, more than 8.5 appearances on average were recorded for each unique TCR and UMI combination. The study consistently detected more beta-chain than alpha-chain sequences.

The time point was: blood at routine non-recurrence follow-up after resection. Unsorted samples of tumor, nontumor lung or frozen PBMC had their whole RNA sequenced. This clonotype was obtained from a male donor with early-stage non-small cell lung cancer. The chain is built from TRBV6-6 and TRBJ2-3; 7 nucleotides line up with TRBD1. The sample here was PBMCs, taken at follow-up. The chain's CDR3 is CATQRGQNTDTQYF. For the CDR3, the DNA is TGTGCCACTCAGAGGGGACAGAACACAGATACGCAGTATTTT.